This TCR beta chain is drawn from a study of regulatory T cells. General study points: In CD3G-deficient patients, conventional CD4+ T cells were enriched for hydrophobic CDR3 residues at positions 6 and 7.

Primers: 52 TRBV forward and 13 TRBJ reverse. Sequencing used immunoSEQ multiplex PCR; TCRdb keeps in-frame clones, though not all of them. The sample yields 30,000 to 40,000 clones, 89% seen once. Turning to this clone: The antigen remains unidentified.

V was trimmed by 0 bases and J by 6 bases, leaving 7 bases between them. The CDR3 contains 13 residues. Germline CDR1 and CDR2: MNHNY and SVGAGI (reference sequence). All CD3G-deficient patients showed autoimmunity, more severe in two. CD4+ T cells were divided by sorting: CD25-high CD127-low Tregs, CD25-low CD127-high conventional cells. Material for sequencing was conventional CD4+ T cells sorted from blood. This sequence originates from a person in their late teens or twenties with CD3G deficiency. The V and J genes are TRBV6-6 and TRBJ2-3; D unclear. CDR3 sequence reads: CASSYSTADTQYF. CDR3 coding DNA: TGTGCCAGCAGTTACTCGACGGCGGATACGCAGTATTTT.